These 10 T cell receptor beta chains were all obtained from the same sample, sequenced in a study of regulatory T cells in long-lasting Graves disease. Assembly of TCR beta libraries relied on iRepertoire HTBI primers together with Arm-PCR of CDR3 regions. From the multiplex PCR reads, TCRdb called clonotypes with MiXCR, one entry per CDR3 protein. The repertoire holds roughly 610,000 distinct CDR3 sequences, about 16% seen once, with around 12% in the top ten. Time point meaning: newly diagnosed GD, antithyroid drugs for less than 3 months. Scientists built the TCR library using RNA that was extracted from PBMCs. A further study also used this sample, focusing on T cells in Graves' hyperthyroidism and ophthalmopathy.

Specimen: peripheral blood mononuclear cells (PBMCs), collected at new diagnosis, from a patient treated with antithyroid drugs. These receptors were taken from a young man with Graves disease.

J is TRBJ2-3 and V is TRBV6-9; D is perhaps TRBD1 (6 bases). Looked up from germline, CDR1 is MNHGY and CDR2 is SVAAGI. V was cut by 3 bases and J by 1 base, with 20 bases left in between. The CDR3 has 18 amino acids. For the CDR3, the DNA is TGTGCCAGCAGTTACTCCCGTCCATCAGGGGCTGGCACAGATACGCAGTATTTT. Its translation is CASSYSRPSGAGTDTQYF.

This clonotype was counted many times. The V and J genes are TRBV12-3 or TRBV12-4 and TRBJ1-5, with D possibly being TRBD1 (5 bases). This CDR3 has 15 amino acids. V shed 2 bases and J shed 4 bases, with 12 bases lying between them. The CDR3 spells CASSLKGWVNQPQHF. CDR3 DNA: TGTGCCAGCAGTTTAAAGGGGTGGGTAAATCAGCCCCAGCATTTT.

This clonotype has more than one count but fewer than ten. The V and J genes are TRBV20-1 and TRBJ2-1; D not resolved. V was clipped by 3 bases and J by 5 bases, with 5 bases between them. From germline, CDR1 is DFQATT and CDR2 SNEGSKA (reference sequence). The CDR3 spans 11 residues. CDR3 sequence: CSASPNNEQFF. The CDR3 nucleotides read TGCAGTGCTAGCCCCAACAATGAGCAGTTCTTC.

This chain uses TRBV20-1 with TRBJ2-3; no clear D. V lost 3 bases, J lost 0 bases, and 16 bases lay in between. Germline values: CDR1 DFQATT, CDR2 SNEGSKA (reference sequence). The CDR3 is made up of 16 amino acids. Here the CDR3 reads CSARVGPGPSTDTQYF. DNA for the CDR3: TGCAGTGCTAGGGTCGGGCCCGGGCCTAGCACAGATACGCAGTATTTT.

This clonotype was recorded many times. The gene calls are TRBV2 and TRBJ1-2, with 7 nucleotides matching TRBD1. CDR1 and CDR2 from the germline V gene are SNHLY and FYNNEI. V lost 3 bases to trimming and J lost 2 bases; unmatched junction nucleotides: 9. The CDR3 extends over 16 amino acids. This CDR3 reads CASSDPTGRGNYGYTF. Written as DNA, the CDR3 is TGTGCCAGCAGTGATCCTACTGGCAGGGGGAACTATGGCTACACCTTC.

This chain links TRBV3-1 with TRBJ1-2; D remains ambiguous. CDR1 LGHDT and CDR2 YNNKEL come from the germline V gene (reference sequence). This CDR3 contains 16 residues. V lost 0 bases and J 4 bases, leaving 15 bases between the germline ends. CDR3 bases: TGTGCCAGCAGCCAAGATTTATTACTGACGGGCTATGGCTACACCTTC. Translation: CASSQDLLLTGYGYTF. The full variable domain, rest sourced from reference TRBV3-1 and TRBJ1-2, is DTAVSQTPKYLVTQMGNDKSIKCEQNLGHDTMYWYKQDSKKFLKIMFSYNNKELIINETVPNRFSPKSPDKAHLNLHINSLELGDSAVYFCASSQDLLLTGYGYTFGSGTRLTVV.

This clonotype came up a few times. The chain uses TRBV27 and TRBJ1-2; no firm D call. CDR1 and CDR2 (germline): MNHEY, SMNVEV (reference sequence). The CDR3 has 14 residues. Trimming left V 3 bases short and J 0 bases short, with 8 bases between. Written as DNA, the CDR3 is TGTGCCAGCAGTTTCACAGTTACTAACTATGGCTACACCTTC. As protein: CASSFTVTNYGYTF.

This chain uses TRBV5-1 with TRBJ2-1; a weak D match, TRBD1 (6 bases). The V gene's germline CDR1 is SGHRS and CDR2 YFSETQ. The CDR3 has 15 residues. Trimming took off 1 base at V and 3 bases at J, with 11 bases between the two ends. The CDR3 DNA is TGCGCCAGCAGCTTGCAGGACAGCAACTACAATGAGCAGTTCTTC. Translating it yields CASSLQDSNYNEQFF.

This clonotype showed up just a few times. The CDR3 coding sequence is TGTGCCAGCAGCGCGGGGTCAATTAGCCGCGAGTCCGGTGGGGGCAATGAGCAGTTCTTC. It specifies CASSAGSISRESGGGNEQFF. The gene calls are TRBV9 and TRBJ2-1; tentatively, D is TRBD1 or TRBD2 (5 bases each). From germline, CDR1 is SGDLS and CDR2 YYNGEE. The CDR3 has 20 residues. Trimming pared 3 bases from V and 6 bases from J, leaving 31 bases between.

This chain joins TRBV12-3 or TRBV12-4 and TRBJ1-6; the D is unclear. V lost 3 bases to trimming and J lost 6 bases, with 15 bases between them. CDR3 length: 16 amino acids. CDR3 in amino acids: CASSFSGRMSNSPLHF. The DNA for the CDR3 is TGTGCCAGCAGTTTTTCGGGTAGGATGAGTAATTCACCCCTCCACTTT.